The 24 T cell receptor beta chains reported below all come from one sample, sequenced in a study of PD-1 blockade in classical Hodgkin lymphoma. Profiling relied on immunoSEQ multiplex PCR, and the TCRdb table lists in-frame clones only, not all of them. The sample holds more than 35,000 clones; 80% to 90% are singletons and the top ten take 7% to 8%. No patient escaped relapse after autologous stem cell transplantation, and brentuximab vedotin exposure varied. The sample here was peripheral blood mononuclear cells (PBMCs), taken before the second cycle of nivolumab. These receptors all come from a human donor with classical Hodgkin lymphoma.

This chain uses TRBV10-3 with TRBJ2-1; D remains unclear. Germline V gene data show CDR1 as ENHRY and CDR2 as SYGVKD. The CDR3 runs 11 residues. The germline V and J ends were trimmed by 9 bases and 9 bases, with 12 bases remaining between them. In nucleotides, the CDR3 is TGTGCCATTGGGGTATCTGGTGAGCAGTTCTTC. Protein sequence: CAIGVSGEQFF.

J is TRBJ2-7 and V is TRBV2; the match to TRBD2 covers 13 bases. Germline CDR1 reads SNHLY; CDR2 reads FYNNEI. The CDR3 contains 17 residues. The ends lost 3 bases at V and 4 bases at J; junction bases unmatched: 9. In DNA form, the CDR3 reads TGTGCCAGCAGTGAGCGTTGGACTAGCGGGAGTGATTACGAGCAGTACTTC. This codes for CASSERWTSGSDYEQYF.

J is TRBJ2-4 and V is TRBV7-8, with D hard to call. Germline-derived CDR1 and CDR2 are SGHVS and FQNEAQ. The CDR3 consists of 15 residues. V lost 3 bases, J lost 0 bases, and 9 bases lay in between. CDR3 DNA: TGTGCCAGCAGCTTGAGTAGTCTAGCCAAAAACATTCAGTACTTC. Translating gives CASSLSSLAKNIQYF.

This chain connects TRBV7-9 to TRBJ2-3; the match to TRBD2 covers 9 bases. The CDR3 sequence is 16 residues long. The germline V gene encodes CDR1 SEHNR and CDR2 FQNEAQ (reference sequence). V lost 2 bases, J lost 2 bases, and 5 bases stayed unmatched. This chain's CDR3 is CASSLTGGRATDTQYF. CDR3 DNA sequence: TGTGCCAGCAGCTTAACGGGCGGGAGGGCCACAGATACGCAGTATTTT.

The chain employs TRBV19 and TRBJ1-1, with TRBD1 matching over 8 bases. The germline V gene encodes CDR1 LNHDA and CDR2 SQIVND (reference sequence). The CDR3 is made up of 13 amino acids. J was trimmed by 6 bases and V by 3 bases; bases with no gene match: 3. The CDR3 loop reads CASSMTGAPEAFF. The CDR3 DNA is TGTGCCAGTAGTATGACAGGGGCCCCTGAAGCTTTCTTT.

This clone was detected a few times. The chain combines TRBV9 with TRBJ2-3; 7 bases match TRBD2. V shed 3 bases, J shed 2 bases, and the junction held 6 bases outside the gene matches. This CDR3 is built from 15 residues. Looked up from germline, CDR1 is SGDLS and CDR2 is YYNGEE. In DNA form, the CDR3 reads TGTGCCAGCAGCGAGCTAGCGGAAGTCACAGATACGCAGTATTTT. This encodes CASSELAEVTDTQYF.

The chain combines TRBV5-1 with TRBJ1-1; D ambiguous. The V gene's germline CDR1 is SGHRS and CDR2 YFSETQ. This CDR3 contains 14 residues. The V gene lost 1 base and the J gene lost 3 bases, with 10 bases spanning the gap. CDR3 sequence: CASSLLGADTEAFF. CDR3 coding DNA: TGCGCCAGCAGCTTGCTGGGAGCCGACACTGAAGCTTTCTTT.

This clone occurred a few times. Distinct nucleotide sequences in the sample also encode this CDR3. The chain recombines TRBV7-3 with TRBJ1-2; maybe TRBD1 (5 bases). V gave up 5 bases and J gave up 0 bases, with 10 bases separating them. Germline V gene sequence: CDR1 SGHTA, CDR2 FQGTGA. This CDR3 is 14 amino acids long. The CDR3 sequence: CASSRDGSNYGYTF. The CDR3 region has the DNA TGTGCCAGCAGCCGGGACGGATCTAACTATGGCTACACCTTC.

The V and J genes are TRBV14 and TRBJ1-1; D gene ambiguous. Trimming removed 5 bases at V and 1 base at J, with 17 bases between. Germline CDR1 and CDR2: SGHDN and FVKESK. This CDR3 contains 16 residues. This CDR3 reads CASSEGGSQKNTEAFF. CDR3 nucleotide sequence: TGTGCCAGCAGCGAAGGAGGGTCTCAAAAGAACACTGAAGCTTTCTTT.

DNA for the CDR3: TGTGCCAGTACCCCGACAGGGGCTACAAGTCGACCCCAGCATTTT. Protein product: CASTPTGATSRPQHF. This sequence joins TRBV19 and TRBJ1-5; 8 positions agree with TRBD1. V was clipped by 7 bases and J by 10 bases; unmatched bases: 15. This CDR3 has 15 amino acids. The V gene's germline CDR1 is LNHDA and CDR2 SQIVND (reference sequence).

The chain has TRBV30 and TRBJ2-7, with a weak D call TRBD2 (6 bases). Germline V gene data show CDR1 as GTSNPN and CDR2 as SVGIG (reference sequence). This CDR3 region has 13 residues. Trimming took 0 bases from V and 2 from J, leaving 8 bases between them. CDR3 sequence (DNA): TGTGCCTGGAGTGTGCGGGATGCCTACGAGCAGTACTTC. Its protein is CAWSVRDAYEQYF.

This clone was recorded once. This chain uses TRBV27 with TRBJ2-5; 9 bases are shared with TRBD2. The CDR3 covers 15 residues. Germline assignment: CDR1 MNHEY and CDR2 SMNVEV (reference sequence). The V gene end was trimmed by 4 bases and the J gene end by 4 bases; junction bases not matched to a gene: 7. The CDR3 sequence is CASSSQLAGLETQYF. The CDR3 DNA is TGTGCCAGCAGTTCCCAACTAGCGGGTTTAGAGACCCAGTACTTC.

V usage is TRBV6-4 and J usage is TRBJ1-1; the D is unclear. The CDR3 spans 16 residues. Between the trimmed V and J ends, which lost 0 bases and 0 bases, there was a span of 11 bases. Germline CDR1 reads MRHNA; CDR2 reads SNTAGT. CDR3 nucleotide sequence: TGTGCCAGCAGTGACTCCGGGGAAAGAATGAACACTGAAGCTTTCTTT. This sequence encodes CASSDSGERMNTEAFF.

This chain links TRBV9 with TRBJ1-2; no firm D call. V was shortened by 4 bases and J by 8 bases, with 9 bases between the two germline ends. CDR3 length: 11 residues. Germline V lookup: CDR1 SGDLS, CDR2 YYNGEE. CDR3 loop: CASSTTGGYTF. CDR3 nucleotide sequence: TGTGCCAGCAGCACTACCGGAGGCTACACCTTC.

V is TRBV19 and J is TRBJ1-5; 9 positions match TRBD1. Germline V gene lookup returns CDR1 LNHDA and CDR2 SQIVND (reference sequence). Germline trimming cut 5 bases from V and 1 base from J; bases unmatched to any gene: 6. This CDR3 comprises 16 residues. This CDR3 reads CASSATDRGSNQPQHF. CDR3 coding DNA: TGTGCCAGTAGTGCCACGGACAGGGGAAGCAATCAGCCCCAGCATTTT.

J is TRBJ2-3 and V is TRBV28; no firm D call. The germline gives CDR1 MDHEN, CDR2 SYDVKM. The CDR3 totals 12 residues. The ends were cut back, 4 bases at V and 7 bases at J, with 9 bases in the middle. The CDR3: CASSSIWYTQYF. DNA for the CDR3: TGTGCCAGCAGTTCTATTTGGTATACGCAGTATTTT.

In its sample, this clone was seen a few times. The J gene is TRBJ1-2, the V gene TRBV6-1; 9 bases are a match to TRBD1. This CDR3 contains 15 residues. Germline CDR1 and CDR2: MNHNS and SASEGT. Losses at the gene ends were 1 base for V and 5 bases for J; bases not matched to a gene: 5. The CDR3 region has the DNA TGTGCCAGCAGTGAAGGGGGACAGGGAGGATATGGCTACACCTTC. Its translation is CASSEGGQGGYGYTF.

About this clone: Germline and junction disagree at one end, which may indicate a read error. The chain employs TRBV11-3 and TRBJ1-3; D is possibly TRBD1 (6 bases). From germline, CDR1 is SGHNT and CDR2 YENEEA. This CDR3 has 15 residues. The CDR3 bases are TGTGCCAGCAGCGCAGAGACAGGACCTGGTAACACCATATATTTT. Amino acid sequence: CASSAETGPGNTIYF.

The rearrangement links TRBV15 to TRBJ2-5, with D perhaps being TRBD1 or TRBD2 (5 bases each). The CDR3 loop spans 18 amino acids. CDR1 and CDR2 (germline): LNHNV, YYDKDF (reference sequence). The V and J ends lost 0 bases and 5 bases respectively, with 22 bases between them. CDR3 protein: CATSRDRGRRVIGETQYF. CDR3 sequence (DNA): TGTGCCACCAGCAGAGACCGGGGACGGCGGGTCATCGGGGAGACCCAGTACTTC. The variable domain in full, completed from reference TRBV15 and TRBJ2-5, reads DAMVIQNPRYQVTQFGKPVTLSCSQTLNHNVMYWYQQKSSQAPKLLFHYYDKDFNNEADTPDNFQSRRPNTSFCFLDIRSPGLGDTAMYLCATSRDRGRRVIGETQYFGPGTRLLVL.

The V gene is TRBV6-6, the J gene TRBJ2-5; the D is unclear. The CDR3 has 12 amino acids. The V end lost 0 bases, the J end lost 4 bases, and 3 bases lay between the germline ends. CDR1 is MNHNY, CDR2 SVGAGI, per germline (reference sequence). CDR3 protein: CASSYSPETQYF. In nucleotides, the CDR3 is TGTGCCAGCAGTTACTCCCCAGAGACCCAGTACTTC.

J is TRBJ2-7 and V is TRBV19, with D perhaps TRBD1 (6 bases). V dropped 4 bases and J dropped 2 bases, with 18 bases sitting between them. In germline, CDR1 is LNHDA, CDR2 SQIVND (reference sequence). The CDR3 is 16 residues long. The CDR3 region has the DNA TGTGCCAGTAGTAGCCCCTCGGGGACAAAACCCTACGAGCAGTACTTC. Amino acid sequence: CASSSPSGTKPYEQYF.

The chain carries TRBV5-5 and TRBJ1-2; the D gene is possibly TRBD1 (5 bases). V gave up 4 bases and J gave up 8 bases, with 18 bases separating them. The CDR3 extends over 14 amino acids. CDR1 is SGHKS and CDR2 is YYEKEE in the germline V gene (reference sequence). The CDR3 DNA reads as TGTGCCAGCAGCCGACTTGGGGCTATTCGGGGCTACACCTTC. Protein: CASSRLGAIRGYTF.

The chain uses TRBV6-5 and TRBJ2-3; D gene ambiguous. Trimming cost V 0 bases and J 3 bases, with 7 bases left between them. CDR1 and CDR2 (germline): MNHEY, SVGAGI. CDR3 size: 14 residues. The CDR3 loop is CASSYSGETDTQYF. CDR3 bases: TGTGCCAGCAGTTACTCGGGCGAGACAGATACGCAGTATTTT.

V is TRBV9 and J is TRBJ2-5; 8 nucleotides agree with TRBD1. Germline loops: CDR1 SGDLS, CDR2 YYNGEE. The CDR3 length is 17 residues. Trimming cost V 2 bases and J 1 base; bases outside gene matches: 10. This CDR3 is CASSVKPMTGAQETQYF. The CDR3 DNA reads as TGTGCCAGCAGCGTCAAGCCCATGACAGGGGCCCAAGAGACCCAGTACTTC.